This passage covers 4 T cell receptor beta chains from one sample sequenced in a study of blood T cell repertoires in COVID-19. The method was immunoSEQ multiplex PCR; TCRdb's version includes in-frame clones alone and lacks a portion of them. Among about 210,000 clones, roughly 90% were seen once, and the ten largest hold under 2%. Material: peripheral blood. The origin of the receptors is a young man with active or convalescent COVID-19.

The chain uses TRBV3-1 (or the pseudogene TRBV3-2) and TRBJ1-1, with D unclear. The CDR3 loop spans 14 amino acids. Trimming removed 6 bases from V and 1 base from J, with 12 bases in between. Germline loops: CDR1 LGHDT, CDR2 YNNKEL (reference sequence). CDR3 residues: CASRSVTKNTEAFF. In DNA, the CDR3 is TGTGCCAGCAGATCAGTTACAAAGAACACTGAAGCTTTCTTT.

This clone has more than one count but fewer than ten. The rearrangement links TRBV5-1 to TRBJ2-3; 8 bases match TRBD2. V was pared by 4 bases and J by 5 bases, with 9 bases of the junction left unmatched. Per germline, CDR1 SGHRS and CDR2 YFSETQ. The CDR3 consists of 15 residues. Here the CDR3 DNA reads TGCGCCAGCAGCGCCGGACTAGCAGCCGGAGATACGCAGTATTTT. This sequence encodes CASSAGLAAGDTQYF.

The V and J genes are TRBV3-1 (or the pseudogene TRBV3-2) and TRBJ2-5, with 8 bases lining up with TRBD1. The CDR3 runs 13 residues. CDR1 is LGHDT, CDR2 YNNKEL, per germline (reference sequence). Losses at the gene ends were 4 bases for V and 4 bases for J; bases not matched to a gene: 2. CDR3 DNA: TGTGCCAGCAGCCTGGGGACAGGAGAGACCCAGTACTTC. Translating it yields CASSLGTGETQYF.

V usage is TRBV6-5 and J usage is TRBJ2-5; 10 bases are shared with TRBD2. V lost 7 bases to trimming and J lost 9 bases; unmatched junction nucleotides: 11. The CDR3 is 14 residues long. Per the germline V gene, CDR1 is MNHEY and CDR2 is SVGAGI. CDR3 in DNA: TGTGCCAGCAACGCGGTAGCGGGAGGCGATCCCCAGTACTTC. It translates to CASNAVAGGDPQYF.